This note documents a single T cell receptor beta chain sequence. Other DNA sequences in this sample translate to the same CDR3. This sample was included in a study of T cell changes during pregnancy in multiple sclerosis. Germline values: CDR1 SGHRS, CDR2 YFSETQ. The CDR3 runs 15 residues. V lost 0 bases, J lost 4 bases, and 1 base stayed unmatched. TCRdb's copy holds only in-frame clones and misses some; the assay was immunoSEQ multiplex PCR. The sample comprises about 24,000 clones, 88% of which are singletons, and around 0.79% rests with the top ten. The rearrangement joins TRBV5-1 to TRBJ2-5; 12 bases agree with TRBD2. This sequence was found in a female donor in good health, enrolled as a control in a pregnancy study. Specimen: CD4+ T cells from peripheral blood mononuclear cells, collected in the first trimester of pregnancy. CDR3 amino acids: CASSLGLAGVETQYF. For the CDR3, the DNA is TGCGCCAGCAGCTTGGGACTAGCGGGGGTAGAGACCCAGTACTTC.